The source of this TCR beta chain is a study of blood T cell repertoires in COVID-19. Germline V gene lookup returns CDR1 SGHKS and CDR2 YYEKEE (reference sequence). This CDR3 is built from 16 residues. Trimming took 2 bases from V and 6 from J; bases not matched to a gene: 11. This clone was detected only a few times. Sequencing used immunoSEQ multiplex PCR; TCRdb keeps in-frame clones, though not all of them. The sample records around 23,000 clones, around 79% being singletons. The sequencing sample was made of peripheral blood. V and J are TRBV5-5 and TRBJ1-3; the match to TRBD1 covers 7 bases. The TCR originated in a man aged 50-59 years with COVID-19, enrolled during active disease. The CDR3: CASSLQGQLEANTIYF. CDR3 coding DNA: TGTGCCAGCAGCTTACAGGGGCAGTTGGAGGCAAACACCATATATTTT.